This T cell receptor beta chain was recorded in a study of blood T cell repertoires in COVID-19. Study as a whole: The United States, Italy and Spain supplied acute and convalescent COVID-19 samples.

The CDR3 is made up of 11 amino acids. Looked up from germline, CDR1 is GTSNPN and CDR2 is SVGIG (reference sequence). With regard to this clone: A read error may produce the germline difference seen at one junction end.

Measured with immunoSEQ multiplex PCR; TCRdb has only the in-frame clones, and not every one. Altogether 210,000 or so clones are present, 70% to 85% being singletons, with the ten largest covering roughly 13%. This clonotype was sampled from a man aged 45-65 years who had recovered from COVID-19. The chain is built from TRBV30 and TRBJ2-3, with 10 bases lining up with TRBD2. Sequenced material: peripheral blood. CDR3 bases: TGCGCTAGCGGGGGTGAGGACACGCAGTATTTT. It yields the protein CASGGEDTQYF.